The TCR beta chain described here comes from a study of T cell responses to AZD1222 COVID-19 vaccine. Using immunoSEQ multiplex PCR, the repertoire was profiled, and TCRdb retains in-frame clones only, with some absent. This sample yields 150,000 or so clones, of which around 92% are seen a single time; 3.5% to 4.5% belongs to the top ten. The CDR3 sequence is 14 residues long. V shed 8 bases and J shed 5 bases, with 16 bases lying between them. From germline, CDR1 is MDHEN and CDR2 SYDVKM. Second-dose timings of about 4 or about 12 weeks were pooled. Sequences were derived from peripheral blood, sampled 28 days after the second AZD1222 dose. This TCR came from an adult who received the AZD1222 COVID-19 vaccine. V and J are TRBV28 and TRBJ2-1; either TRBD1 or TRBD2 may supply D (5 bases each). In DNA form, the CDR3 reads TGTGCCAGCCGCAGACTGGGACGGAACAATGAGCAGTTCTTC. Translation: CASRRLGRNNEQFF.